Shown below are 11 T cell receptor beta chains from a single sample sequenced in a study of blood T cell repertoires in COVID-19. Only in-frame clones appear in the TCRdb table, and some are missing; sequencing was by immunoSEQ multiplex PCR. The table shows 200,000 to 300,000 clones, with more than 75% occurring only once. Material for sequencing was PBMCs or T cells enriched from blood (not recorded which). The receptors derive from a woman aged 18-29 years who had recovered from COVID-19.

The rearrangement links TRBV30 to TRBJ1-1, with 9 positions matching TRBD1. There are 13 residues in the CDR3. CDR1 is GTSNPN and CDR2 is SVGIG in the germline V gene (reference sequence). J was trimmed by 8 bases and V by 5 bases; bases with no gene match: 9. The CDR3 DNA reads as TGTGCCTGGGCCCTAGACAGGGGGAAAGAAGCTTTCTTT. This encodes CAWALDRGKEAFF. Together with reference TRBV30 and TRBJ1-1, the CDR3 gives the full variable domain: SQTIHQWPATLVQPVGSPLSLECTVEGTSNPNLYWYRQAAGRGLQLLFYSVGIGQISSEVPQNLSASRPQDRQFILSSKKLLLSDSGFYLCAWALDRGKEAFFGQGTRLTVV.

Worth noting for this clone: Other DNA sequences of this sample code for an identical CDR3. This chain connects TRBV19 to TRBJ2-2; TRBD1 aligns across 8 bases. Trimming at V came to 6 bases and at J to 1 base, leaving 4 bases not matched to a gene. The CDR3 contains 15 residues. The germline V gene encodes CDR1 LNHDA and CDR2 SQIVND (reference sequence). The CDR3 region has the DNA TGTGCCAGTAGCCCCGGGACAGGGAACACCGGGGAGCTGTTTTTT. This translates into CASSPGTGNTGELFF.

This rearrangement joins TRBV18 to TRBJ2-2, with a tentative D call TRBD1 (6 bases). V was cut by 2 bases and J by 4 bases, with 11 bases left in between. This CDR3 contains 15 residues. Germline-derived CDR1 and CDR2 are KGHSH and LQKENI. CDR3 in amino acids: CASSPVSGATGELFF. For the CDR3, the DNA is TGTGCCAGCTCACCAGTATCAGGGGCCACCGGGGAGCTGTTTTTT.

In DNA, the CDR3 is TGTGCCAGCCGGTTTCTCCAGACAGGATGGATTGAAAAACTGTTTTTT. Protein: CASRFLQTGWIEKLFF. V is TRBV2 and J is TRBJ1-4, with D maybe TRBD1 (6 bases). Germline assignment: CDR1 SNHLY and CDR2 FYNNEI. The CDR3 covers 16 residues. With 8 bases removed from V and 7 bases from J, the gap between germline ends came to 23 bases. The whole variable domain, remainder taken from reference TRBV2 and TRBJ1-4, is EPEVTQTPSHQVTQMGQEVILRCVPISNHLYFYWYRQILGQKVEFLVSFYNNEISEKSEIFDDQFSVERPDGSNFTLKIRSTKLEDSAMYFCASRFLQTGWIEKLFFGSGTQLSVL.

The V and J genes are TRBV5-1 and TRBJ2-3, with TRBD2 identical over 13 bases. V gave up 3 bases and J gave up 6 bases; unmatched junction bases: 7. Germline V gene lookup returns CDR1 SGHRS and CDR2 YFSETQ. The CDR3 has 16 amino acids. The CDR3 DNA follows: TGCGCCAGCAGCTCCGGGACTAGCGGGATTGGGGATACGCAGTATTTT. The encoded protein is CASSSGTSGIGDTQYF.

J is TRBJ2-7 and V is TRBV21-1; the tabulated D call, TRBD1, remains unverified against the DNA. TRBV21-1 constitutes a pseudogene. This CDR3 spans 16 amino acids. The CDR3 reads CASSKPGQGISYEQYF. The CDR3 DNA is TGTGCCAGCAGCAAACCGGGACAAGGCATCTCCTACGAGCAGTACTTC.

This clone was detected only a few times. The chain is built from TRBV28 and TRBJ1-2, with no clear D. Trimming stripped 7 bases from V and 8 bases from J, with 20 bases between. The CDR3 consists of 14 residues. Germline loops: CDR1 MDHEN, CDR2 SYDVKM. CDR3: CASTPPGVLFGYTF. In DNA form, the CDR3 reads TGTGCCAGCACCCCGCCCGGGGTCCTGTTCGGCTACACCTTC.

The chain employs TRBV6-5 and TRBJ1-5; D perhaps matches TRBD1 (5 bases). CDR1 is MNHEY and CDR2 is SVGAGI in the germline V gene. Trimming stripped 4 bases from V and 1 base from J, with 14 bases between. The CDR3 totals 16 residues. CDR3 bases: TGTGCCAGCAGTTTAAGGGGCCCTGGGAGCAATCAGCCCCAGCATTTT. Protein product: CASSLRGPGSNQPQHF.

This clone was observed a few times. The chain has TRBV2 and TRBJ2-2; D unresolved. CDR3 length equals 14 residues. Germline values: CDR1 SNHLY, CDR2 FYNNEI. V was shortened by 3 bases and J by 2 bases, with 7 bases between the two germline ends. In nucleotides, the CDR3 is TGTGCCAGCAGTGACGGGTACAACACCGGGGAGCTGTTTTTT. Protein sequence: CASSDGYNTGELFF.

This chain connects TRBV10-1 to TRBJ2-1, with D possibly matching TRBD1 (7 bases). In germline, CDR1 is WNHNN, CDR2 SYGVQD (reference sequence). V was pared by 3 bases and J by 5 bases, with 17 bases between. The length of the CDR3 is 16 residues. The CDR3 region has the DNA TGCGCCAGCAGTGATATCCAGGGGGGAAGACACAATGAGCAGTTCTTC. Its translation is CASSDIQGGRHNEQFF.

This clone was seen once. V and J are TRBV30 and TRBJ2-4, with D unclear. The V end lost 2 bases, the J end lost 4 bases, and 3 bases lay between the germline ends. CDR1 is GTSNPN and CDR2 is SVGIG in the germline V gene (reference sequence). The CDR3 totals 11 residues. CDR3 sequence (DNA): TGTGCCTGGAGTCTTAAAAACATTCAGTACTTC. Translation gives CAWSLKNIQYF.